These 30 T cell receptor beta chains share one sample of origin, sequenced in a study of CD8 T cells in Susac syndrome. It was with random hexamers that roughly 0.45 to 1 ug RNA was reverse transcribed. Each CDR3 protein gets one entry after TCRdb re-called the immunoSEQ multiplex PCR reads with MiXCR. In the table there are some 110,000 distinct CDR3 sequences, around 92% of which are singletons. Sequencing was performed on CD4+ T cells from PBMCs. The receptor set was obtained from a human donor with multiple sclerosis.

The chain employs TRBV9 and TRBJ1-4; unclear D gene. Per the germline V gene, CDR1 is SGDLS and CDR2 is YYNGEE. This CDR3 has 15 residues. Trimming shortened V by 5 bases and J by 6 bases, and 17 bases separated the two germline ends. CDR3 coding DNA: TGTGCCAGCAGTCCCGGCAGGTCAGGCGATGAAAAACTGTTTTTT. Translation: CASSPGRSGDEKLFF.

The chain employs TRBV7-9 and TRBJ2-3; D might be TRBD1 (6 bases). The CDR3 runs 12 residues. V shed 4 bases and J shed 9 bases, with 11 bases lying between them. From germline, CDR1 is SEHNR and CDR2 FQNEAQ (reference sequence). CDR3 DNA: TGTGCCAGCAGCTGGGATGGGGGCACGCAGTATTTT. Translation: CASSWDGGTQYF.

CDR3 bases: TGTGCCAGCAGCGACAGGGCCGAGACCCAGTACTTC. Its translation: CASSDRAETQYF. This chain joins TRBV6-5 and TRBJ2-5; 7 bases align to TRBD1. V shed 6 bases, J shed 5 bases, and the junction held 3 bases outside the gene matches. The germline V gene encodes CDR1 MNHEY and CDR2 SVGAGI. The CDR3 extends over 12 amino acids.

The V call is TRBV5-1, the J call TRBJ1-2, with 8 bases matching TRBD1. Germline assignment: CDR1 SGHRS and CDR2 YFSETQ. J was trimmed by 7 bases and V by 4 bases; bases with no gene match: 9. The CDR3 length is 14 residues. The CDR3 DNA sequence: TGCGCCAGCAGCCTAGGACAGGGCTTACGTGGCTACACCTTC. Protein: CASSLGQGLRGYTF.

The rearrangement uses TRBV28 and TRBJ2-7, with no clear D. Trimming took off 2 bases at V and 5 bases at J, with 16 bases between the two ends. Germline CDR1 is MDHEN and CDR2 is SYDVKM. This CDR3 comprises 15 residues. DNA for the CDR3: TGTGCCAGCAGTTTAACGCGGCCCCGTGAGGACGAGCAGTACTTC. Protein: CASSLTRPREDEQYF.

V gene TRBV5-1 combines with J gene TRBJ2-7, with D uncertain. This CDR3 is built from 13 residues. CDR1 is SGHRS and CDR2 is YFSETQ in the germline V gene. Trimming left V 1 base short and J 0 bases short, with 5 bases between. CDR3 nucleotide sequence: TGCGCCAGCAGCTTGCTTAGCTCCTACGAGCAGTACTTC. Amino acids: CASSLLSSYEQYF.

The rearrangement joins TRBV20-1 to TRBJ1-5, with D perhaps TRBD1 (5 bases). The CDR3 sequence is 15 residues long. Germline values: CDR1 DFQATT, CDR2 SNEGSKA (reference sequence). V was cut by 1 base and J by 5 bases, with 15 bases left in between. In DNA form, the CDR3 reads TGCAGTGCTAGAGTCGGGCAGGGCGAGTATCAGCCCCAGCATTTT. As protein: CSARVGQGEYQPQHF.

This chain joins TRBV28 and TRBJ1-5; TRBD1 might be the D (6 bases). In germline, CDR1 is MDHEN, CDR2 SYDVKM. V was pared by 6 bases and J by 7 bases, with 16 bases between. This CDR3 region has 14 residues. Here the CDR3 reads CASREQGVGQPQHF. As DNA, the CDR3 is TGTGCCAGCAGGGAACAGGGCGTGGGGCAGCCCCAGCATTTT.

This sequence joins TRBV6-6 and TRBJ1-1; possible D gene TRBD1, 6 bases. The germline V and J ends were trimmed by 6 bases and 3 bases, with 11 bases remaining between them. The length of the CDR3 is 13 residues. Germline-derived CDR1 and CDR2 are MNHNY and SVGAGI (reference sequence). CDR3 sequence (DNA): TGTGCCAGCAGCCCAGACAGGTACACTGAAGCTTTCTTT. Its protein product is CASSPDRYTEAFF.

This CDR3 is CASSQGFDYEQYF. The CDR3 nucleotides are TGTGCCAGCAGCCAAGGGTTCGATTACGAGCAGTACTTC. The V and J genes are TRBV3-1 and TRBJ2-7; no reliable D call. The CDR3 sequence is 13 residues long. Looked up from germline, CDR1 is LGHDT and CDR2 is YNNKEL (reference sequence). V was shortened by 1 base and J by 4 bases, with 8 bases between the two germline ends.

V and J are TRBV7-9 and TRBJ2-7, with 8 bases fitting TRBD1. The CDR3 totals 15 residues. The V and J ends lost 5 bases and 4 bases, in that order; junction bases with no gene match: 10. Germline assignment: CDR1 SEHNR and CDR2 FQNEAQ (reference sequence). Here the CDR3 DNA reads TGTGCCAGCAGCCAACTGACAGGGGCCCTTTACGAGCAGTACTTC. Protein: CASSQLTGALYEQYF.

The chain is built from TRBV6-6 and TRBJ1-5; D is undetermined. The germline V and J ends were trimmed by 7 bases and 0 bases, with 16 bases remaining between them. Germline-derived CDR1 and CDR2 are MNHNY and SVGAGI (reference sequence). The CDR3 has 16 residues. DNA of the CDR3: TGTGCCAGCACCCAAGCGGAGATTTATAGCAATCAGCCCCAGCATTTT. It translates to CASTQAEIYSNQPQHF.

This chain joins TRBV6-6 and TRBJ2-7; weak D call: TRBD1 (7 bases). This CDR3 comprises 14 residues. The germline gives CDR1 MNHNY, CDR2 SVGAGI (reference sequence). Trimming pared 6 bases from V and 7 bases from J, leaving 19 bases between. This CDR3 is CASRYAGQREEQYF. The DNA of the CDR3 is TGTGCCAGCAGGTATGCGGGACAGCGCGAAGAGCAGTACTTC.

V and J are TRBV14 and TRBJ1-1; D is possibly TRBD1 (5 bases). CDR1 is SGHDN and CDR2 is FVKESK in the germline V gene. The CDR3 has 14 amino acids. Deletions cut 4 bases from V and 5 bases from J, with 14 bases between. CDR3 in amino acids: CASSPRVAVTEAFF. CDR3 sequence (DNA): TGTGCCAGCAGCCCCAGGGTTGCGGTGACTGAAGCTTTCTTT.

The V and J genes are TRBV29-1 and TRBJ2-5; D perhaps matches TRBD1 (6 bases). Germline values: CDR1 SQVTM, CDR2 ANQGSEA. This CDR3 is built from 13 residues. V shed 4 bases and J shed 4 bases, with 13 bases lying between them. The CDR3 protein is CSVVQGGGETQYF. CDR3 nucleotides: TGCAGCGTTGTACAGGGTGGGGGAGAGACCCAGTACTTC.

The sample holds a few counts of this clonotype. The chain combines TRBV30 with TRBJ2-7; D not certain. V was pared by 0 bases and J by 1 base, with 16 bases between. CDR3 length: 16 amino acids. Germline CDR1 reads GTSNPN; CDR2 reads SVGIG (reference sequence). The CDR3 is CAWSVGIQTYSYEQYF. The CDR3 DNA reads TGTGCCTGGAGTGTAGGTATCCAGACATATTCCTACGAGCAGTACTTC. The whole variable domain, remainder taken from reference TRBV30 and TRBJ2-7, is SQTIHQWPATLVQPVGSPLSLECTVEGTSNPNLYWYRQAAGRGLQLLFYSVGIGQISSEVPQNLSASRPQDRQFILSSKKLLLSDSGFYLCAWSVGIQTYSYEQYFGPGTRLTVT.

The CDR3 coding sequence is TGTGCCAGCAGTTACTTAATACGCTCACCCCTCCACTTT. This translates into CASSYLIRSPLHF. The chain joins TRBV6-5 to TRBJ1-6; D remains ambiguous. V dropped 1 base and J dropped 10 bases, with 8 bases sitting between them. CDR1 is MNHEY and CDR2 is SVGAGI in the germline V gene. This CDR3 region has 13 residues.

The chain carries TRBV15 and TRBJ1-1; a possible D gene is TRBD1 (6 bases). The germline CDR1 and CDR2 sequences are LNHNV and YYDKDF (reference sequence). V was shortened by 5 bases and J by 4 bases, with 23 bases between the two germline ends. The CDR3 consists of 17 residues. The CDR3 DNA reads TGTGCCACCAGCCGCGGTCGGACAGTTGGGGGGGGCACTGAAGCTTTCTTT. This gives the protein CATSRGRTVGGGTEAFF.

The gene calls are TRBV10-3 and TRBJ2-7, with 7 positions matching TRBD1. V dropped 6 bases and J dropped 5; count of bases not matched to a gene: 7. Looked up from germline, CDR1 is ENHRY and CDR2 is SYGVKD. The CDR3 runs to 13 residues. The CDR3 here is CAIRSQQGHEQYF. CDR3 sequence (DNA): TGTGCCATCAGGTCGCAACAGGGGCACGAGCAGTACTTC.

J is TRBJ2-7 and V is TRBV29-1; D not resolved. Germline-derived CDR1 and CDR2 are SQVTM and ANQGSEA. The V end was cut by 0 bases, the J end by 1 base, with 7 bases between. CDR3 length: 13 residues. CDR3 residues: CSVEDEESYEQYF. DNA of the CDR3: TGCAGCGTTGAAGACGAGGAATCCTACGAGCAGTACTTC.

The chain combines TRBV2 with TRBJ2-3, with 10 bases aligning to TRBD2. V shed 6 bases, J shed 4 bases, and the junction held 10 bases outside the gene matches. This CDR3 has 16 amino acids. Germline V CDR1 and CDR2: SNHLY, FYNNEI. The CDR3 nucleotides are TGTGCCAGCAGCCACCCCCTTAGCGGGGGGCCAGATACGCAGTATTTT. Protein sequence: CASSHPLSGGPDTQYF.

V is TRBV20-1 and J is TRBJ2-7, with D possibly matching TRBD1 (5 bases). Germline lookup yields CDR1 DFQATT and CDR2 SNEGSKA (reference sequence). The V gene lost 7 bases and the J gene lost 1 base, with 17 bases spanning the gap. CDR3 length: 14 residues. The chain's CDR3 is CSVPPAGLSYEQYF. The CDR3 nucleotides read TGCAGTGTCCCTCCGGCAGGGCTATCCTACGAGCAGTACTTC.

This chain joins TRBV28 and TRBJ2-4, with D hard to call. Germline CDR1 and CDR2: MDHEN and SYDVKM. The V end was cut by 2 bases, the J end by 5 bases, with 1 base between. The CDR3 loop spans 11 amino acids. The CDR3 DNA sequence: TGTGCCAGCAGTTTACAAAACATTCAGTACTTC. Translating it yields CASSLQNIQYF.

The J gene is TRBJ1-5, the V gene TRBV7-2; TRBD1 matches 10 bases. CDR3 length: 19 residues. CDR1 and CDR2 from the germline V gene are SGHTA and FQGNSA. V lost 4 bases to trimming and J lost 0 bases; unmatched junction nucleotides: 12. The CDR3 loop is CASSSTGTGAYFSNQPQHF. The CDR3, as DNA: TGTGCCAGCAGCTCAACCGGGACAGGGGCCTACTTTAGCAATCAGCCCCAGCATTTT. Supplemented by reference TRBV7-2 and TRBJ1-5, the full variable domain reads GAGVSQSPSNKVTEKGKDVELRCDPISGHTALYWYRQSLGQGLEFLIYFQGNSAPDKSGLPSDRFSAERTGGSVSTLTIQRTQQEDSAVYLCASSSTGTGAYFSNQPQHFGDGTRLSIL.

This sequence joins TRBV30 and TRBJ2-4; TRBD1 agrees at 7 bases. The CDR3 has 20 residues. V was clipped by 0 bases and J by 0 bases; unmatched bases: 17. Germline V CDR1 and CDR2: GTSNPN, SVGIG (reference sequence). The CDR3 sequence: CAWSVLRTGSRGLAKNIQYF. The CDR3 region has the DNA TGTGCCTGGAGTGTATTACGGACAGGCTCCAGAGGTCTAGCCAAAAACATTCAGTACTTC.

The chain uses TRBV7-9 and TRBJ2-7; 11 nucleotides agree with TRBD2. Per the germline V gene, CDR1 is SEHNR and CDR2 is FQNEAQ (reference sequence). Trimming took 5 bases from V and 3 from J; bases not matched to a gene: 12. The CDR3 is made up of 17 amino acids. The CDR3 nucleotides read TGTGCCAGCAGCCTGATACTCACTAGCGGGGGCGTCTACGAGCAGTACTTC. It is translated as CASSLILTSGGVYEQYF. Drawing the rest from reference TRBV7-9 and TRBJ2-7, the complete variable domain is DTGVSQNPRHKITKRGQNVTFRCDPISEHNRLYWYRQTLGQGPEFLTYFQNEAQLEKSRLLSDRFSAERPKGSFSTLEIQRTEQGDSAMYLCASSLILTSGGVYEQYFGPGTRLTVT.

The rearrangement links TRBV14 to TRBJ1-1; D remains ambiguous. This CDR3 has 13 amino acids. The V end was cut by 2 bases, the J end by 0 bases, with 4 bases between. Germline V gene lookup returns CDR1 SGHDN and CDR2 FVKESK. The CDR3 sequence: CASSQQVNTEAFF. DNA for the CDR3: TGTGCCAGCAGCCAACAAGTGAACACTGAAGCTTTCTTT. The variable domain in full, completed from reference TRBV14 and TRBJ1-1, reads EAGVTQFPSHSVIEKGQTVTLRCDPISGHDNLYWYRRVMGKEIKFLLHFVKESKQDESGMPNNRFLAERTGGTYSTLKVQPAELEDSGVYFCASSQQVNTEAFFGQGTRLTVV.

This clonotype was seen once. The chain has TRBV29-1 and TRBJ1-1; TRBD1 agrees at 7 bases. V shed 6 bases and J 10 bases; nucleotides not matched to a gene: 14. Germline CDR1 and CDR2: SQVTM and ANQGSEA. This CDR3 contains 13 residues. The CDR3, as DNA: TGCAGCGTCGTCAGAACTGAGGGGGCTGGAGCTTTCTTT. Amino acid sequence: CSVVRTEGAGAFF.

The chain joins TRBV20-1 to TRBJ1-3; D ambiguous. CDR3 size: 14 residues. In germline, CDR1 is DFQATT, CDR2 SNEGSKA (reference sequence). V shed 5 bases and J shed 1 base, with 12 bases lying between them. The CDR3 region has the DNA TGCAGTGCTGCGGGCCACTTATCTGGAAACACCATATATTTT. This encodes CSAAGHLSGNTIYF.

This chain uses TRBV2 with TRBJ2-7; D is unclear. Germline lookup yields CDR1 SNHLY and CDR2 FYNNEI. V gave up 1 base and J gave up 3 bases, with 16 bases separating them. This CDR3 comprises 16 residues. In DNA, the CDR3 is TGTGCCAGCAGTGAAGGGCGTAGGAGCACCCGCTACGAGCAGTACTTC. Amino acid sequence: CASSEGRRSTRYEQYF.